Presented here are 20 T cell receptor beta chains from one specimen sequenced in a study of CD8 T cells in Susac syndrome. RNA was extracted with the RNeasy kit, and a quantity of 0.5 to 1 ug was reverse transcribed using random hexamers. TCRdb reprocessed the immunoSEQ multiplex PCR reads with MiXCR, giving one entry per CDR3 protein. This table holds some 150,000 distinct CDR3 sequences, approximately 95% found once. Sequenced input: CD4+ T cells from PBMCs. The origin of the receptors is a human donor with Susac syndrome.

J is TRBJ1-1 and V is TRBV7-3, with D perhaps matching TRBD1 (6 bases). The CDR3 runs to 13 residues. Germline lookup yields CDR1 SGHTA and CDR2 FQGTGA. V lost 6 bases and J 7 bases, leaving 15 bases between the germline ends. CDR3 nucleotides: TGTGCCAGCAGGTTGGCCAGGGGAAATGAAGCTTTCTTT. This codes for CASRLARGNEAFF.

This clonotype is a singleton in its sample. The CDR3 sequence is CSASLIVGSEQYF. The CDR3 nucleotides are TGCAGTGCTAGCCTAATAGTGGGGAGCGAGCAGTACTTC. This chain links TRBV20-1 with TRBJ2-7; D may be TRBD2 (5 bases). The germline gives CDR1 DFQATT, CDR2 SNEGSKA (reference sequence). V lost 3 bases and J 6 bases, leaving 15 bases between the germline ends. The CDR3 covers 13 residues.

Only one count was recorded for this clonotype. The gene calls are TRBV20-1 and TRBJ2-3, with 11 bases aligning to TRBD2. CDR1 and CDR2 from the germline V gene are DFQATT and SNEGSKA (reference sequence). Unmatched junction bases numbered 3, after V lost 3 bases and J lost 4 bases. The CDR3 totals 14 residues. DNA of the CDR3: TGCAGTGCTAGCCTAGCGGGGGGTGCAGATACGCAGTATTTT. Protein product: CSASLAGGADTQYF.

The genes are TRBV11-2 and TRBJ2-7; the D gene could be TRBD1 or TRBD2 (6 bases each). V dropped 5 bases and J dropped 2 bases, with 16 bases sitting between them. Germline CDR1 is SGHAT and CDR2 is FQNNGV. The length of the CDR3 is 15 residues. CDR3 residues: CASSPLGGLPYEQYF. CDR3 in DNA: TGTGCCAGCAGCCCTCTCGGGGGCCTCCCCTACGAGCAGTACTTC.

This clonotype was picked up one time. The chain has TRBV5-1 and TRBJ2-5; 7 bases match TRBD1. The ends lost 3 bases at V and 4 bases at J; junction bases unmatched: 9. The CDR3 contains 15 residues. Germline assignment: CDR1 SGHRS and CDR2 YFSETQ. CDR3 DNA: TGCGCCAGCAGCTGGCAACAGGGGTTGGCAGAGACCCAGTACTTC. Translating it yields CASSWQQGLAETQYF.

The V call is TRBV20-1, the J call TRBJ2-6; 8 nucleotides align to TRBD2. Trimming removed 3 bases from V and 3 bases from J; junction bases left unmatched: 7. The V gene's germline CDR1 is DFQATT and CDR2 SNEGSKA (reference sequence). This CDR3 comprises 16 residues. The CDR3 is CSASGGGTGGANVLTF. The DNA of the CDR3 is TGCAGTGCTAGTGGCGGGGGGACCGGTGGGGCCAACGTCCTGACTTTC.

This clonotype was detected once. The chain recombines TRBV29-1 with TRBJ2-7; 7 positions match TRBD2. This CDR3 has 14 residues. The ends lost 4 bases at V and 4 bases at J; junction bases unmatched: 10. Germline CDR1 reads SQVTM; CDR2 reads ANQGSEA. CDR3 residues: CSVGGKGGPYEQYF. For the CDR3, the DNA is TGCAGCGTTGGGGGGAAGGGAGGGCCTTACGAGCAGTACTTC.

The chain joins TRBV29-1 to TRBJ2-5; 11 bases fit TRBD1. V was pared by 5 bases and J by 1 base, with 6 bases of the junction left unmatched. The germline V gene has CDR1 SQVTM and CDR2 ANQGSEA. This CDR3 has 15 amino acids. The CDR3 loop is CSVPPGQGVQETQYF. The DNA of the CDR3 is TGCAGCGTTCCTCCGGGACAGGGGGTCCAAGAGACCCAGTACTTC.

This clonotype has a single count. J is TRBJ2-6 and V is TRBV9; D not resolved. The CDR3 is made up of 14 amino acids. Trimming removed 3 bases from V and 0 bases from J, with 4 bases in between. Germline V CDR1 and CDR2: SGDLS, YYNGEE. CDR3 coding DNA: TGTGCCAGCAGCGGGGGCTCTGGGGCCAACGTCCTGACTTTC. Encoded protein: CASSGGSGANVLTF.

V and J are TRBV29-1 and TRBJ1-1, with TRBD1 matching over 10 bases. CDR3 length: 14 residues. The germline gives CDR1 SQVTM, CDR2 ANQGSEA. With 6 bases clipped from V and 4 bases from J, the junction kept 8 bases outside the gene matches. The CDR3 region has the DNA TGCAGCGTCGTGCCGGGACAGGGGACCACTGAAGCTTTCTTT. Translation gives CSVVPGQGTTEAFF.

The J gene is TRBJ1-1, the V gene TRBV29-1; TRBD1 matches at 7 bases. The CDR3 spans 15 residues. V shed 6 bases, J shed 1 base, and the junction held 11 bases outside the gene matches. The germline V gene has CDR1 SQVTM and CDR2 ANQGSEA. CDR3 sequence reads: CSVAKGGSGNTEAFF. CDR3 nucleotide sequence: TGCAGCGTCGCCAAAGGGGGCTCGGGGAACACTGAAGCTTTCTTT. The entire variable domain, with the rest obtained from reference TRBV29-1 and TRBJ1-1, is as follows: SAVISQKPSRDICQRGTSLTIQCQVDSQVTMMFWYRQQPGQSLTLIATANQGSEATYESGFVIDKFPISRPNLTFSTLTVSNMSPEDSSIYLCSVAKGGSGNTEAFFGQGTRLTVV.

The CDR3 loop reads CSVSHTGNTEAFF. The CDR3 DNA sequence: TGCAGCGTTTCCCACACGGGGAACACTGAAGCTTTCTTT. The chain uses TRBV29-1 and TRBJ1-1; D is undetermined. Germline V gives CDR1 SQVTM, CDR2 ANQGSEA. The V end was cut by 5 bases, the J end by 1 base, with 11 bases between. This CDR3 spans 13 amino acids.

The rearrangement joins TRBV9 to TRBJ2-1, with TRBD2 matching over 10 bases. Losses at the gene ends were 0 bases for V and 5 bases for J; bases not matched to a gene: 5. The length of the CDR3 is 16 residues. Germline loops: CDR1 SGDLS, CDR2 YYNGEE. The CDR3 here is CASSVGLAGADNEQFF. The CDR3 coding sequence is TGTGCCAGCAGCGTAGGCCTAGCGGGGGCCGACAATGAGCAGTTCTTC.

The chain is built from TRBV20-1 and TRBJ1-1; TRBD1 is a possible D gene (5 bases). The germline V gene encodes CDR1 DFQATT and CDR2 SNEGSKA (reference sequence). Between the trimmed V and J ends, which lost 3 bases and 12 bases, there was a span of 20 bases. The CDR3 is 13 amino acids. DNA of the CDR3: TGCAGTGCTAGTTCCTGGGGGGACGGGGTGACTTTCTTT. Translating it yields CSASSWGDGVTFF.

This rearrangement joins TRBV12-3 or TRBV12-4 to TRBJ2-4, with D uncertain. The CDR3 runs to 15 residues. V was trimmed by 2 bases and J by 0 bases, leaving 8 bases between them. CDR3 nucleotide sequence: TGTGCCAGCAGTTTAAGTACAGTAGCCAAAAACATTCAGTACTTC. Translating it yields CASSLSTVAKNIQYF.

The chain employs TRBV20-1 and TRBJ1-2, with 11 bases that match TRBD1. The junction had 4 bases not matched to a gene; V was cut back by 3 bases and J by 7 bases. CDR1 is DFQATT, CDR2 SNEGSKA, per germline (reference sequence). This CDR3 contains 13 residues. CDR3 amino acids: CSARDRGRSGYTF. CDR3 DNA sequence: TGCAGTGCTAGGGACAGGGGGCGTTCTGGCTACACCTTC.

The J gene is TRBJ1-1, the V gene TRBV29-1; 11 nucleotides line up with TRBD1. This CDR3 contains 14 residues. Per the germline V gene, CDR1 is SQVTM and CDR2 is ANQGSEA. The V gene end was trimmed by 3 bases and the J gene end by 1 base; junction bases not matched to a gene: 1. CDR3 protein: CSVDGTGGNTEAFF. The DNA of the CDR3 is TGCAGCGTTGACGGGACAGGGGGGAACACTGAAGCTTTCTTT.

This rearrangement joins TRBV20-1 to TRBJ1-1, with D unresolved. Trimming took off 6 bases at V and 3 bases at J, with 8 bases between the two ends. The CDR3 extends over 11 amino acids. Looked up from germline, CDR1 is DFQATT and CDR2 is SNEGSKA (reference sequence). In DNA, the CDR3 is TGCAGTGCATGGTCGGACACTGAAGCTTTCTTT. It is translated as CSAWSDTEAFF.

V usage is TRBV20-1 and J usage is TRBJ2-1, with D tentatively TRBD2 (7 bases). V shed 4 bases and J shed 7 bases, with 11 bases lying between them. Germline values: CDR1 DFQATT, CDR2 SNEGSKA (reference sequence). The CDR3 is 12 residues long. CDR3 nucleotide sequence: TGCAGTGCTACCAGGGGAGGGAATGAGCAGTTCTTC. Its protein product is CSATRGGNEQFF.

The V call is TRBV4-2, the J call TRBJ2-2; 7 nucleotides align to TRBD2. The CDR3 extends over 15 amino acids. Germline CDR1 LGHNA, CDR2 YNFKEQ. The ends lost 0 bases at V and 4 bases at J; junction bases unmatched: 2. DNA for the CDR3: TGTGCCAGCAGCCAAGATCCGGGGGGCACCGGGGAGCTGTTTTTT. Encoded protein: CASSQDPGGTGELFF.